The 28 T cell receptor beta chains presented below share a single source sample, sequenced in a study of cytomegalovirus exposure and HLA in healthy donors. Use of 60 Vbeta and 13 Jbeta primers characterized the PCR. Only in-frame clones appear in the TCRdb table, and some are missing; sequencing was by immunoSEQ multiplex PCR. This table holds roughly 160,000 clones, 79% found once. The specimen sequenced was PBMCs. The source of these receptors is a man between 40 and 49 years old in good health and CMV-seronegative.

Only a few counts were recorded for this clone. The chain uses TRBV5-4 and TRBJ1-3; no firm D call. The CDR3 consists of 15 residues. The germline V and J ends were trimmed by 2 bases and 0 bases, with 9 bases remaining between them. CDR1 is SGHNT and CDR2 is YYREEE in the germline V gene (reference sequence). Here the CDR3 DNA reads TGTGCCAGCAGCTTAGCCCCTAGCTCTGGAAACACCATATATTTT. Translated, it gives CASSLAPSSGNTIYF.

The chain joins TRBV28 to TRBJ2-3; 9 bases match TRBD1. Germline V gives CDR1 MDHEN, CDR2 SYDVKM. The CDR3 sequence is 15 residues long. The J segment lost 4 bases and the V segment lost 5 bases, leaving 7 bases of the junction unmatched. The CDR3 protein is CASSKPGQGSDTQYF. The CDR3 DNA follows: TGTGCCAGCAGTAAACCGGGACAGGGCTCAGATACGCAGTATTTT.

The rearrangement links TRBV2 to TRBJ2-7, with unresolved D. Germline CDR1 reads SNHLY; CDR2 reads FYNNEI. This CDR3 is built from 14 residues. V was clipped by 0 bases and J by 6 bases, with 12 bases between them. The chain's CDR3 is CASSEAHSSLEQYF. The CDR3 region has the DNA TGTGCCAGCAGTGAAGCGCATTCAAGCCTCGAGCAGTACTTC.

In nucleotides, the CDR3 is TGTGCCAGCAGTGACGACAGGGCCTACGAGCAGTACTTC. Protein: CASSDDRAYEQYF. This chain joins TRBV2 and TRBJ2-7; 7 positions match TRBD1. Germline-derived CDR1 and CDR2 are SNHLY and FYNNEI. The CDR3 runs to 13 residues. Trimming removed 3 bases from V and 2 bases from J; junction bases left unmatched: 1.

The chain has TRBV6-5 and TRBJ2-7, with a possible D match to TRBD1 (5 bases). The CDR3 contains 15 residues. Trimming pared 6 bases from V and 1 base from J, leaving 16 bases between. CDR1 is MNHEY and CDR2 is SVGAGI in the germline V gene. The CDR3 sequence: CASSRHSDRSYEQYF. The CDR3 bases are TGTGCCAGCAGCCGTCACTCAGACAGATCCTACGAGCAGTACTTC.

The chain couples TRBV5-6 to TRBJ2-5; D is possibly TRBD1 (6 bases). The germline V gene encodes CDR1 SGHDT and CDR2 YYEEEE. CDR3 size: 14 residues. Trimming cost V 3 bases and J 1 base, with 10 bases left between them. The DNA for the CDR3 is TGTGCCAGCAGCTCCTTGACAGGCCAAGAGACCCAGTACTTC. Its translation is CASSSLTGQETQYF.

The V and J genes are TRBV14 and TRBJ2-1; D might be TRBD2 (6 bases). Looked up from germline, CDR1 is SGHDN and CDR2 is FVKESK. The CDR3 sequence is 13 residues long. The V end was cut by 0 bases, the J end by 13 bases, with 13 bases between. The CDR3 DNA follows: TGTGCCAGCAGCCAAGATAGTAGGACTACTCAGTTCTTC. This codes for CASSQDSRTTQFF.

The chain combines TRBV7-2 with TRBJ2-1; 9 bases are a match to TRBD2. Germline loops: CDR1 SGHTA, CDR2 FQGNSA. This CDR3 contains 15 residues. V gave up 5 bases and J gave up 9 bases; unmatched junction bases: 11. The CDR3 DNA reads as TGTGCCAGCAGCCCGCCGGCGGGAGGGCCGGGTGAGCAGTTCTTC. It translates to CASSPPAGGPGEQFF.

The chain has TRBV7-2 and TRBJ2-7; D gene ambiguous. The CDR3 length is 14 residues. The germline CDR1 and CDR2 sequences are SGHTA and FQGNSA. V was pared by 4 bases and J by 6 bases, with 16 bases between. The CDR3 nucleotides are TGTGCCAGCAGCTACGGCGGTGGCCCGGGCGAGCAGTACTTC. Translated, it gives CASSYGGGPGEQYF.

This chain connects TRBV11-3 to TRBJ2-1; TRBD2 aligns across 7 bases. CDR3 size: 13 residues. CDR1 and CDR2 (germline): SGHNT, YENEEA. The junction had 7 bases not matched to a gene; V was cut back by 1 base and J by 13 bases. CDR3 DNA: TGTGCCAGCAGCTTAGCGGCTAGCGGCAGCCAGTTCTTC. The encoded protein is CASSLAASGSQFF.

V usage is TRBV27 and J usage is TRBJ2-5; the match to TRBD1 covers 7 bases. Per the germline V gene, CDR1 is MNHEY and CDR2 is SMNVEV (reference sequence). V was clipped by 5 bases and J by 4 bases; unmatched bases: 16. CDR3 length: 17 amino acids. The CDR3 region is CASSDLSGQLLGETQYF. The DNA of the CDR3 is TGTGCCAGCAGTGACCTCTCGGGACAGCTTCTTGGAGAGACCCAGTACTTC.

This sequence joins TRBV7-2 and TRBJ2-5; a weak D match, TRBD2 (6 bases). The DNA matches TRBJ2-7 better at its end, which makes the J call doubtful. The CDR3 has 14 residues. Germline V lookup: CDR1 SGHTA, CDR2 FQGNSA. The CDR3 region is CASSLQAGYYEQYF. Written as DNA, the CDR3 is TGTGCCAGCAGCTTACAAGCGGGCTACTACGAGCAGTACTTC.

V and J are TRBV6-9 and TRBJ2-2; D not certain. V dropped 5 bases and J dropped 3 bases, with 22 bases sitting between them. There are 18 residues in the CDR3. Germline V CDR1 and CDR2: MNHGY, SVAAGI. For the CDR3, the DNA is TGTGCCAGCAGTGAGTCCATGGTAGGAGACGTCGACACCGGGGAGCTGTTTTTT. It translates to CASSESMVGDVDTGELFF.

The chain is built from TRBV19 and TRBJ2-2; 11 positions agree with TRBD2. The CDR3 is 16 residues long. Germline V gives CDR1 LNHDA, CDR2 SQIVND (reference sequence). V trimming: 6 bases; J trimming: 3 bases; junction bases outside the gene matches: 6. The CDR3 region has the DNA TGTGCCAGTAGCAAACTAGCGGGAGAGGACACCGGGGAGCTGTTTTTT. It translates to CASSKLAGEDTGELFF.

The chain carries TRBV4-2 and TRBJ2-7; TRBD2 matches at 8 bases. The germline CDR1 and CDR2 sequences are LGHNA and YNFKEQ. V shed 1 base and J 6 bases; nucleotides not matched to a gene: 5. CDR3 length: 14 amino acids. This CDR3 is CASSQASGSPEQYF. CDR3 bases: TGTGCCAGCAGCCAAGCCAGCGGGAGCCCCGAGCAGTACTTC.

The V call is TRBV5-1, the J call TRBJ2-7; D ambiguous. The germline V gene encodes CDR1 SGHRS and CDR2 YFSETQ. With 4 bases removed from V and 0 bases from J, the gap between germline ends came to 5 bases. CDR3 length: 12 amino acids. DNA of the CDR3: TGCGCCAGCAGCCCCAACTCCTACGAGCAGTACTTC. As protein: CASSPNSYEQYF. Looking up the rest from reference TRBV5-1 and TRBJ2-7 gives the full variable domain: KAGVTQTPRYLIKTRGQQVTLSCSPISGHRSVSWYQQTPGQGLQFLFEYFSETQRNKGNFPGRFSGRQFSNSRSEMNVSTLELGDSALYLCASSPNSYEQYFGPGTRLTVT.

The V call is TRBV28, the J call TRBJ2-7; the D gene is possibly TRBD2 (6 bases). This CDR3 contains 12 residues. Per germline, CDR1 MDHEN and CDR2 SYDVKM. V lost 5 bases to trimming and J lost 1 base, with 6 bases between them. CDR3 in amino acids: CASSGTSYEQYF. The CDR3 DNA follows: TGTGCCAGCAGTGGGACTTCCTACGAGCAGTACTTC.

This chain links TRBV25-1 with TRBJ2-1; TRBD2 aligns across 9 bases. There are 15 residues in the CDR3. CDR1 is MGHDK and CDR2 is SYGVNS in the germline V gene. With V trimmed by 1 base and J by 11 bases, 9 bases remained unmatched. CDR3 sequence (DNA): TGTGCCAGCAGTGAATCAGGACTAGCGTCGGCTCAGCAGTTCTTC. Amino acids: CASSESGLASAQQFF.

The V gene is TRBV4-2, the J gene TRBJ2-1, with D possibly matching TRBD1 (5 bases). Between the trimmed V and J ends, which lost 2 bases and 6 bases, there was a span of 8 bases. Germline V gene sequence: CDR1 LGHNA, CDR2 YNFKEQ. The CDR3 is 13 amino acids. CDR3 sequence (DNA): TGTGCCAGCAGCCAACAGGGTAGCAATGAGCAGTTCTTC. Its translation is CASSQQGSNEQFF.

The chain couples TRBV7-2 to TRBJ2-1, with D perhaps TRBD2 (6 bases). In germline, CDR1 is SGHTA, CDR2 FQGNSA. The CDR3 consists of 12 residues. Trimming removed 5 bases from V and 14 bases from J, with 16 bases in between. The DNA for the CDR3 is TGTGCCAGCAGCCCGCCGGGACTCCCTAAGTTCTTC. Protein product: CASSPPGLPKFF.

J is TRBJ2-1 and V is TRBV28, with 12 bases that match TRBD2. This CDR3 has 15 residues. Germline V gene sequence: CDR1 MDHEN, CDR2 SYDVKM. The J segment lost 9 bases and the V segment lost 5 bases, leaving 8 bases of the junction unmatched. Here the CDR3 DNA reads TGTGCCAGCAGTGAGACTAGCGGGAGCCGGGCTGAGCAGTTCTTC. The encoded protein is CASSETSGSRAEQFF.

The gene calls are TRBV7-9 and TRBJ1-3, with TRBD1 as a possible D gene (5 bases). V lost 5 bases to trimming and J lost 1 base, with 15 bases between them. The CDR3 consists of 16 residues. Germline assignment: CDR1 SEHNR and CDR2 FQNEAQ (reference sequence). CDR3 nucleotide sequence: TGTGCCAGCAGCAACTCCGTGACAGAATCTGGAAACACCATATATTTT. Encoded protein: CASSNSVTESGNTIYF.

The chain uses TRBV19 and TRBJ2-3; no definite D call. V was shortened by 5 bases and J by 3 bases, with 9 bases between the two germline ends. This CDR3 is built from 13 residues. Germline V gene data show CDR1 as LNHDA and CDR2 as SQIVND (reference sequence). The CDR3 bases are TGTGCCAGTAGTTATTCGAGGACAGATACGCAGTATTTT. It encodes CASSYSRTDTQYF.

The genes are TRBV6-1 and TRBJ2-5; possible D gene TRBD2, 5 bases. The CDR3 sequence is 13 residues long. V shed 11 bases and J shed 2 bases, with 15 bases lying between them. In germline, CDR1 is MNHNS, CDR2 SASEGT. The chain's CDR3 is CACMTRRQETQYF. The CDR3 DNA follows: TGTGCCTGCATGACGAGGAGGCAAGAGACCCAGTACTTC.

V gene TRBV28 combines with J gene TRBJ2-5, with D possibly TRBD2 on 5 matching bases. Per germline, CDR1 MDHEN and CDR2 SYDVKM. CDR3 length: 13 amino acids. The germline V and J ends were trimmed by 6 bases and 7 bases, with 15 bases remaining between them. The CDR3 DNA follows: TGTGCCAGCAGCCCCATGCCTCGGGGGACCCAGTACTTC. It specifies CASSPMPRGTQYF. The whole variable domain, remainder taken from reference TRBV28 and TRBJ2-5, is DVKVTQSSRYLVKRTGEKVFLECVQDMDHENMFWYRQDPGLGLRLIYFSYDVKMKEKGDIPEGYSVSREKKERFSLILESASTNQTSMYLCASSPMPRGTQYFGPGTRLLVL.

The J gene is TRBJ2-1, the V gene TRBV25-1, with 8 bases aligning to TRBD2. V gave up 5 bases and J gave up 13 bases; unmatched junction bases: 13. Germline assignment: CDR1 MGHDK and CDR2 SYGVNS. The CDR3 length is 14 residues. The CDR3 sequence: CASSPRGNSGNQFF. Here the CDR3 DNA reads TGTGCCAGCAGTCCCCGTGGTAATAGCGGGAATCAGTTCTTC.

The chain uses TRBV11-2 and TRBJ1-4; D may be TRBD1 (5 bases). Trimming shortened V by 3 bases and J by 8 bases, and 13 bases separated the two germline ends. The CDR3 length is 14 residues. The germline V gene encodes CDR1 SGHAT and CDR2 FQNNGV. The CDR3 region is CASSFQRGSEKLFF. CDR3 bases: TGTGCCAGCAGCTTCCAAAGGGGATCGGAAAAACTGTTTTTT.

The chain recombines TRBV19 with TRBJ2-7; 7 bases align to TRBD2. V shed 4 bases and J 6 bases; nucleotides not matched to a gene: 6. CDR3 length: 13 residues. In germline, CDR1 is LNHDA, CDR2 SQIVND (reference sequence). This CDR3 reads CASSRAREGEQYF. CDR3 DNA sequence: TGTGCCAGTAGTAGGGCCAGGGAGGGCGAGCAGTACTTC. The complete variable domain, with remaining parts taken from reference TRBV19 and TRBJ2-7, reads DGGITQSPKYLFRKEGQNVTLSCEQNLNHDAMYWYRQDPGQGLRLIYYSQIVNDFQKGDIAEGYSVSREKKESFPLTVTSAQKNPTAFYLCASSRAREGEQYFGPGTRLTVT.